Described below is a single TCR beta chain sequence and its context. The antigen is undetermined. This sample was taken from a study of cytomegalovirus exposure and HLA in healthy donors. PCR was performed using 60 Vbeta and 13 Jbeta primers. Authors' processing steps: Later, roughly 80 million unique TCR beta chains were counted in an analysis, and about 12 million of them were shared. Profiling relied on immunoSEQ multiplex PCR, and the TCRdb table lists in-frame clones only, not all of them. The V and J calls and the clone size are those of that table, but D and trimming were determined from the DNA. The sample includes tens of thousands of clones, around 79% of them seen just once. Findings and caveats of the study: Earlier findings revealed that most TCR beta V segments proved productive either about 90% or about 30% of the time.

This clonotype originated in a woman aged 25 to 39 in good health and CMV-seropositive. The sample consisted of PBMCs.

The chain's CDR3 is CASSRLAGDHNEQFF. In DNA, the CDR3 is TGCGCCAGCAGCCGACTAGCGGGGGATCACAATGAGCAGTTCTTC. The genes are TRBV5-1 and TRBJ2-1, with 12 nucleotides matching TRBD2. V gave up 4 bases and J gave up 5 bases; unmatched junction bases: 4. The length of the CDR3 is 15 residues. The V gene's germline CDR1 is SGHRS and CDR2 YFSETQ. The variable domain in full, completed from reference TRBV5-1 and TRBJ2-1, reads KAGVTQTPRYLIKTRGQQVTLSCSPISGHRSVSWYQQTPGQGLQFLFEYFSETQRNKGNFPGRFSGRQFSNSRSEMNVSTLELGDSALYLCASSRLAGDHNEQFFGPGTRLTVL.